This TCR beta chain was recorded in a study of T cells in Graves' hyperthyroidism and ophthalmopathy. Broader study findings: A 13 V-J signature model discriminated ophthalmopathy versus stable hyperthyroidism.

CDR3 length equals 15 residues. V dropped 4 bases and J dropped 6; count of bases not matched to a gene: 10. Per the germline V gene, CDR1 is SEHNR and CDR2 is FQNEAQ (reference sequence). Patients showing uncontrolled infection, other autoimmune disease, pregnancy or lactation were ineligible. Orbital computed tomography, thyroid ultrasound, serum thyroxine and TRAb, and clinical symptoms together informed the diagnoses. Fresh 10 ml peripheral blood yielded PBMCs. From RNA transcripts, TCR beta CDR3 regions were amplified. The primer set for the first-round RT-PCR of the TCR CDR3 was HTBI. TCRdb reprocessed the multiplex PCR reads with MiXCR, giving one entry per CDR3 protein. There are hundreds of thousands of distinct CDR3 sequences in the sample; roughly 20% occur only once, and 30% to 40% lies in the top ten. This clonotype was seen repeatedly, ten times or more. Its antigen is as yet unknown.

This receptor was identified in a man aged 25-45 years with Graves' ophthalmopathy. The sequencing input was blood. The chain is built from TRBV7-9 and TRBJ2-3, with TRBD1 matching over 7 bases. CDR3 sequence: CASSSQLGGGDTQYF. In nucleotides, the CDR3 is TGTGCCAGCAGCTCCCAACTAGGGGGCGGGGATACGCAGTATTTT.